This TCR beta chain was observed in a study of T-cell memory formation after mild COVID-19 (dated by TCRdb to about 2021). About the investigation overall: TCR sequence clusters from the two donors were largely donor specific. In two donors, T-cell clones that expanded and contracted after mild COVID-19 were followed by sequencing TCRalpha and TCRbeta repertoires longitudinally. Two young, previously healthy adult volunteers made up the cohort, one male and one female.

In its sample, this clonotype was seen many times. It has no known antigen specificity. Base qualities are not recorded, but no much larger clone differs from it by a single base. Instrument used: Illumina NovaSeq 6000. cDNA libraries for TCRalpha and TCRbeta were prepared by 5'RACE using constant-segment primers, with sample barcodes and unique molecular identifiers added. Trizol reagent was used to extract RNA from every sample. Amplification of the libraries took two PCR steps, and the second step added a second sample barcode plus Illumina TruSeq adapters. The libraries were sequenced on an Illumina NovaSeq using 2 x 150 bp paired-end reads. On the study's bioinformatics: The reads were demultiplexed and collapsed into UMI-guided consensus sequences using migec v1.2.7. Using mixcr v2.1.11, the UMI consensuses were aligned to TRA and TRB V and J templates and assembled into clonotypes. Expanded or contracted clonotypes were those called significant by both edgeR and NoisET, with noise models trained on biological replicates. For edgeR calls, the thresholds were a false discovery rate-adjusted p below 0.01 and a log2 fold-change of 1. PCA with hierarchical clustering of max-normalized trajectories of the 1000 most abundant clonotypes was used as exploratory dynamics analysis. Each responding clone was given a CD4 or CD8 phenotype based on the CD4+ and CD8+ repertoires, which had been sequenced separately. TCRdb reprocessing: public reads trimmed at Q25 with fastp, clones called with MiXCR, in-frame beta chains kept. When rows share a CDR3 protein, they turn into one entry using the most common DNA and genes. In this record, the V and J calls reflect TCRdb's handling and not the investigators' own analysis. This sample lists roughly 280,000 distinct CDR3 sequences; 16% were detected once. Together, the top ten hold roughly 23% of the sample.

Overall results and qualifications from the work: Contracting CD4+ clones were located mainly in the CM and EM memory subsets, whereas CD8+ clones were found to be enriched in EMRA. The second-wave clones that peaked on day 37 were not confirmed to be SARS-CoV-2 specific. Clones that contracted from day 15 to 85 showed balanced CD4/CD8 phenotypes, whereas a second wave of clones that expanded from day 15 to 37 leaned towards CD4+. The study covered only a couple of mild cases, and larger cohorts including severe cases with pre-infection samples were considered necessary. Some responding clones were detected in pre-infection memory, which suggested that pre-existing cross-reactive memory T cells had joined the SARS-CoV-2 response.

PBMCs were isolated by Ficoll-Paque density gradient centrifugation. The CDR3 runs 14 amino acids, cysteine and phenylalanine included. Only the CDR3 DNA stays, 42 bases, in frame from base 1. Taken from the germline V gene, the CDR1 and CDR2 loops are SNHLY and FYNNEI. V ends up 7 bases short and J 5 bases short, with an unmatched junction base count of 5. This sequence originates from a man aged 18 to 29 who had mild COVID-19 (a few samples of this study predate the infection). The sample titles of this study are shuffled in the database, so cell type and time point are left out; the donor was told from shared clones. Source material: PBMCs or a T cell subset sorted from them (not recorded which). This chain joins TRBV2 to TRBJ1-6, with 7 central nucleotides matching TRBD1. CDR3 reads: CASKAGGNNSPLHF. The nucleotide sequence is TGTGCCAGCAAGGCAGGGGGGAATAATTCACCCCTCCACTTT.